This entry is about one T cell receptor beta chain. The data are from a study of shared clonotypes between healthy human individuals. The CDR3 contains 16 residues. V was clipped by 6 bases and J by 3 bases; unmatched bases: 13. Germline CDR1 MRHNA, CDR2 SNTAGT. The assay was carried out at the deep level. The assay was immunoSEQ multiplex PCR, and TCRdb's table has in-frame clones only and misses some. The sample carries a few hundred thousand clones, roughly 85% recorded once. The TCR was taken from a middle-aged woman in good health. Some clones in this sample may be carry-over from other donors' samples. The source material was PBMCs. The chain joins TRBV6-4 to TRBJ2-7; 8 nucleotides align to TRBD1. In DNA, the CDR3 is TGTGCCAGCAGAGGAAACGGACAGGGCCCCTGCTACGAGCAGTACTTC. This gives the protein CASRGNGQGPCYEQYF.